This is a list of T cell receptor beta chains from one sample in a study of shared clonotypes between healthy human individuals. Assay used: immunoSEQ multiplex PCR; TCRdb lists only in-frame clones, some missing. The table shows about 2.4 million clones, with 93% occurring only once. Input material: naive CD4+ T cells from PBMCs. Every receptor here comes from a man younger than 35 in good health. Some clones in this sample may be carry-over from other donors' samples. CDR3s include the opening cysteine and the closing phenylalanine or tryptophan.

TRBJ1-2	TRBV19	CASSIAGTGNYGYTF
TRBJ2-3	TRBV5-4	CASSLVVGGPSTDTQYF
TRBJ1-2	TRBV28	CATYFRGYHNYGYTF
TRBJ2-2	TRBV6-6	CASSLRTGAVTGELFF
TRBJ2-5	TRBV5-1	CASKEQGSKETQYF
TRBJ2-3	TRBV6-4	CASSDTATDTQYF
TRBJ2-7	TRBV28	CASSPPTGAVYEQYF
TRBJ2-5	TRBV7-6	CASSLWPPAGGETQYF
TRBJ2-2	TRBV4-1	CASSQGSYTGELFF
TRBJ2-3	TRBV28	CASSPPDTDTQYF
TRBJ1-2	TRBV20-1	CSAGTSGGYTF
TRBJ2-3	TRBV5-8	CASSLGGASTDTQYF
TRBJ2-5	TRBV5-1	CASGAGGGQETQYF
TRBJ2-2	TRBV7-9	CASSPAWGMTGTGELFF
TRBJ2-5	TRBV5-1	CASSLTEGAETQYF
TRBJ2-2	TRBV7-9	CASSLAGLSKNTGELFF
TRBJ2-5	TRBV4-1	CASSQELRGETQYF
TRBJ2-3	TRBV6-6	CASSFGQATDTQYF
TRBJ2-3	TRBV15	CATSILRGQGGTDTQYF
TRBJ2-7	TRBV20-1	CSAASLGEQYF
TRBJ1-5	TRBV19	CAAGGDQPQHF
TRBJ2-1	TRBV29-1	CSAAHNEQFF
TRBJ1-2	TRBV6-5	CASSYRFRTSLGGYTF
TRBJ2-5	TRBV7-3	CASSPNRTSGIETQYF
TRBJ2-7	TRBV28	CASSLPGGLYEQYF
TRBJ2-7	TRBV18	CASSPPDRYTYEQYF
TRBJ1-3	TRBV7-9	CASSLGSRQDTIYF
TRBJ2-7	TRBV5-1	CASSSGNSYEQYF
TRBJ1-1	TRBV19	CASSEGPVTEAFF
TRBJ1-5	TRBV19	CASAPTGALNQPQHF
TRBJ1-5	TRBV5-6	CASSLWRGSWGNQPQHF
TRBJ2-2	TRBV27	CASSFEVGTGELFF
TRBJ2-3	TRBV14	CASSLGTSGTLADTQYF
TRBJ2-2	TRBV18	CASSPGGLTGELFF
TRBJ2-5	TRBV5-1	CASSLGGSTGKETQYF
TRBJ2-7	TRBV6-5	CASRPVDRNSYEQYF
TRBJ2-7	TRBV7-2	CASSLWPPSVGYEQYF
TRBJ1-4	TRBV5-1	CASSFGPQEKLFF
TRBJ2-7	TRBV19	CASSIRERSYEQYF
TRBJ2-7	TRBV27	CASSSDRVGYEQYF
TRBJ1-4	TRBV28	CASSLTVLDEKLFF
TRBJ1-3	TRBV9	CASSASRQGLGNTIYF
TRBJ2-3	TRBV7-2	CASSSMHSTDTQYF
TRBJ1-2	TRBV5-4	CASIGFPPLGGYTF
TRBJ2-2	TRBV7-9	CASSLDTGELFF
TRBJ2-3	TRBV28	CASSNGGQTTDTQYF
TRBJ1-1	TRBV27	CASSFLRDRATEAFF
TRBJ2-2	TRBV30	CAWSVRLAGGFGELFF
TRBJ2-3	TRBV28	CASSFSGARTDTQYF
TRBJ2-1	TRBV29-1	CSVARDPWNEQFF
TRBJ1-4	TRBV6-5	CASSSTGFKKLFF
TRBJ2-1	TRBV7-8	CASSSRGLAVYNEQFF
TRBJ1-2	TRBV4-1	CASSQGTTGNYGYTF
TRBJ2-1	TRBV5-1	CASSLVRNTYNEQFF
TRBJ1-2	TRBV18	CASSPNRDNYGYTF
TRBJ2-7	TRBV5-1	CASSLGNGYEQYF
TRBJ2-3	TRBV6-1	CASSGAGRTDTQYF
TRBJ2-5	TRBV20-1	CSARGRETQYF
TRBJ2-7	TRBV6-1	CASTQRYEQYF